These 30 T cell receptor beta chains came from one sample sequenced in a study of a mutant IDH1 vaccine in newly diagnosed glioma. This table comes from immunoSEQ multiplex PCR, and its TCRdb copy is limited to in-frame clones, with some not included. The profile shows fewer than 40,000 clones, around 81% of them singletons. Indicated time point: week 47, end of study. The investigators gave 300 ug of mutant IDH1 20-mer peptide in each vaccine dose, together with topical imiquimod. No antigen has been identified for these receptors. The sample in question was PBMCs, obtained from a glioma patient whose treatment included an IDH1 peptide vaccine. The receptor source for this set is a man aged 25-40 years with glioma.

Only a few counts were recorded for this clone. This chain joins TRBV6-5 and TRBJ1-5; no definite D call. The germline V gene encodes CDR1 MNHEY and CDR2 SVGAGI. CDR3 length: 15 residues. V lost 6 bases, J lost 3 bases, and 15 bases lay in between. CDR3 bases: TGTGCCAGCAGCGACTACATGGGAGACAATCAGCCCCAGCATTTT. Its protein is CASSDYMGDNQPQHF.

The CDR3 coding sequence is TGTGCCAGCAGCCCCTCTCAAGGGGCAGGGTTAGGCTACACCTTC. Protein: CASSPSQGAGLGYTF. The rearrangement uses TRBV5-4 and TRBJ1-2; D might be TRBD1 (5 bases). Germline V gene sequence: CDR1 SGHNT, CDR2 YYREEE (reference sequence). The CDR3 runs 15 residues. The germline V and J ends were trimmed by 4 bases and 8 bases, with 21 bases remaining between them.

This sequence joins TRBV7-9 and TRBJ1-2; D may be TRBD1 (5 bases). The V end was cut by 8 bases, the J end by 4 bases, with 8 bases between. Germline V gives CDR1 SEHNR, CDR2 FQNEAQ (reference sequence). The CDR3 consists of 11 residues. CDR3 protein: CASGGFYGYTF. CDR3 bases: TGTGCCAGCGGGGGGTTCTATGGCTACACCTTC.

The CDR3 loop reads CASSYRGNNEQFF. CDR3 nucleotide sequence: TGTGCCAGCAGCTACAGAGGGAACAATGAGCAGTTCTTC. The chain joins TRBV5-8 to TRBJ2-1; tentatively, D is TRBD2 (5 bases). Germline V gives CDR1 SGHTS, CDR2 YDEGEE. Trimming removed 3 bases from V and 5 bases from J, with 9 bases in between. The CDR3 has 13 residues.

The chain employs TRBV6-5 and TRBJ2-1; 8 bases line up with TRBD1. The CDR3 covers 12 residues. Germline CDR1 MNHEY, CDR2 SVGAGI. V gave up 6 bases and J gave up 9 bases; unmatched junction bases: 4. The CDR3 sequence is CASRTTGGEQFF. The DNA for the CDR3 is TGTGCCAGCAGGACCACAGGGGGTGAGCAGTTCTTC.

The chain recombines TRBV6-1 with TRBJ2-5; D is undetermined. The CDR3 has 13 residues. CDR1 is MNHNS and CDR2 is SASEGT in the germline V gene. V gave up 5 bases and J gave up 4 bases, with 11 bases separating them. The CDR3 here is CASSRIQRETQYF. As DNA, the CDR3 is TGTGCCAGCAGTCGGATTCAGAGAGAGACCCAGTACTTC.

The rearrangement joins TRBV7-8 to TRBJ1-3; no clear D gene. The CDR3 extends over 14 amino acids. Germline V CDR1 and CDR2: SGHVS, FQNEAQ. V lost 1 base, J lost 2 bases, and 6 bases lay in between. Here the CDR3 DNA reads TGTGCCAGCAGCTTAGAGAGCGCTGGAAACACCATATATTTT. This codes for CASSLESAGNTIYF.

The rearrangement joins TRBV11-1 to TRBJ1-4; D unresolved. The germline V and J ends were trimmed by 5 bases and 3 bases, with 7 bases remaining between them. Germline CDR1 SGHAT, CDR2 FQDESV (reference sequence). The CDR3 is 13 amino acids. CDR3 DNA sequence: TGTGCCAGCAGCAGGGTGTCTAATGAAAAACTGTTTTTT. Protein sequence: CASSRVSNEKLFF.

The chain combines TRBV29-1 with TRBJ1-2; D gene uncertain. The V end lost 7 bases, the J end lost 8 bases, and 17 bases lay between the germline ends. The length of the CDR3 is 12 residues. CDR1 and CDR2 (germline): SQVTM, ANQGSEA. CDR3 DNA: TGCAGCGCTGGGCGTCAGTTGACGGGCTACACCTTC. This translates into CSAGRQLTGYTF.

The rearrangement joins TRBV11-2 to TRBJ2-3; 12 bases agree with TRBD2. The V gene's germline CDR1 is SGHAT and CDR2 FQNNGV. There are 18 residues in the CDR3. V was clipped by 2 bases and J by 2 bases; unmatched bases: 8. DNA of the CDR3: TGTGCCAGCAGCTTACGGTCTAGCGGGAGGGATATCACAGATACGCAGTATTTT. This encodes CASSLRSSGRDITDTQYF.

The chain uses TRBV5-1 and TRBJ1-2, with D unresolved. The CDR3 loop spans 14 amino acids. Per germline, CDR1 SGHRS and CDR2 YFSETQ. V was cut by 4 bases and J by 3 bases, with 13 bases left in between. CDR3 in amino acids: CASSPGWTDYGYTF. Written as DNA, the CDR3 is TGCGCCAGCAGCCCCGGATGGACGGACTATGGCTACACCTTC. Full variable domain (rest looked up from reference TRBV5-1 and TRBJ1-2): KAGVTQTPRYLIKTRGQQVTLSCSPISGHRSVSWYQQTPGQGLQFLFEYFSETQRNKGNFPGRFSGRQFSNSRSEMNVSTLELGDSALYLCASSPGWTDYGYTFGSGTRLTVV.

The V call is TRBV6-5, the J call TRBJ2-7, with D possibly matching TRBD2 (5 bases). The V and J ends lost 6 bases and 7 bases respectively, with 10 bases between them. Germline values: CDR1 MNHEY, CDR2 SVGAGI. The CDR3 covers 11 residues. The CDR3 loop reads CASRLTGEQYF. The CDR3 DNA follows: TGTGCCAGCAGACTGACGGGGGAGCAGTACTTC.

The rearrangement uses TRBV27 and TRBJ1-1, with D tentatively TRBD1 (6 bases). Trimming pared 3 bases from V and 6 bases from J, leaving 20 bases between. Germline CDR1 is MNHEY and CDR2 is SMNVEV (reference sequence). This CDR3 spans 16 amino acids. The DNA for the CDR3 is TGTGCCAGCAGTTTTAAGGGGGTCTTCGGTATATCTGAAGCTTTCTTT. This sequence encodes CASSFKGVFGISEAFF.

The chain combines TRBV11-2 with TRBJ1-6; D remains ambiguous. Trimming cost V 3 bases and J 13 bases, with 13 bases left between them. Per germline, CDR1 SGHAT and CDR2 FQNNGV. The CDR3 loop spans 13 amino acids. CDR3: CASSFDGEDPLHF. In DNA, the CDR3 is TGTGCCAGCAGCTTTGACGGGGAAGATCCCCTCCACTTT.

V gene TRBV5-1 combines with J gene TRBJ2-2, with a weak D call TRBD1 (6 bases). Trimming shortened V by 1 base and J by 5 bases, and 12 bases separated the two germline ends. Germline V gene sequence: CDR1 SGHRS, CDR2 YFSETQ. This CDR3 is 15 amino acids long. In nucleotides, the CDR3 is TGCGCCAGCAGCTTGTTAGCCAGGGGTACCGGGGAGCTGTTTTTT. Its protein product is CASSLLARGTGELFF.

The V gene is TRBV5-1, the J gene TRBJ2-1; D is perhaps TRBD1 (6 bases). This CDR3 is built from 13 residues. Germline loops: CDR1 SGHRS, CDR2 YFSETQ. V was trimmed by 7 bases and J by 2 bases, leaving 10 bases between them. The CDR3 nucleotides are TGCGCCAGCTTGGGGGACACCTACAATGAGCAGTTCTTC. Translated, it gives CASLGDTYNEQFF.

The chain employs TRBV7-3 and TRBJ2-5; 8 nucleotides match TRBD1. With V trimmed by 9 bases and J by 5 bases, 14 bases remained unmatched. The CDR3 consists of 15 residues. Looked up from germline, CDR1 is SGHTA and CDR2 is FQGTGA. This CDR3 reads CASSPQGGVEETQYF. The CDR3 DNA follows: TGTGCCAGTTCTCCACAGGGGGGAGTTGAGGAGACCCAGTACTTC.

CDR3 residues: CASSTGTGVRETQYF. Here the CDR3 DNA reads TGCGCCAGCAGCACCGGGACAGGGGTTCGGGAGACCCAGTACTTC. This chain links TRBV5-1 with TRBJ2-5, with TRBD1 matching over 10 bases. The CDR3 runs 15 residues. Germline lookup yields CDR1 SGHRS and CDR2 YFSETQ. After removal of 4 bases from V and 5 bases from J, the junction contained 8 bases not matched to a gene.

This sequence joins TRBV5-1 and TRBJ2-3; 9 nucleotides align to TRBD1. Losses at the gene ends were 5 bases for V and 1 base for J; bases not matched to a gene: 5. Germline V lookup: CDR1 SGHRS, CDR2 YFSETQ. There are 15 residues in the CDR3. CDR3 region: CASRSRTGGTDTQYF. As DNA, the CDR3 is TGCGCCAGCAGATCCCGGACAGGGGGCACAGATACGCAGTATTTT.

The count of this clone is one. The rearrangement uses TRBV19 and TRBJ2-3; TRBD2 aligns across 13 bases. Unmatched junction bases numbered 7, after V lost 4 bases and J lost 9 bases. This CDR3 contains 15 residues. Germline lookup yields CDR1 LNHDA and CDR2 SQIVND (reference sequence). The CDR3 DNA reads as TGTGCCAGTAGTACAACTAGCGGGGGGGCTTTAACGCAGTATTTT. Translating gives CASSTTSGGALTQYF.

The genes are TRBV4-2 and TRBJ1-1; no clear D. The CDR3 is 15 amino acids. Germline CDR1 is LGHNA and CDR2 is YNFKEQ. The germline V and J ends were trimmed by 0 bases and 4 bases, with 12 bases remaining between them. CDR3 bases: TGTGCCAGCAGCCAAGATGACTCGCGGGGCACTGAAGCTTTCTTT. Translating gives CASSQDDSRGTEAFF.

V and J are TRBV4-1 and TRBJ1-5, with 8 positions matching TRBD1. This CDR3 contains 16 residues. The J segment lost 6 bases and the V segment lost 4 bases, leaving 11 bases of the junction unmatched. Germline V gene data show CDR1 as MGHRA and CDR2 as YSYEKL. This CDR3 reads CASSLRGPLAIQPQHF. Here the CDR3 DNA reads TGCGCCAGCAGCCTCAGGGGGCCCCTCGCAATTCAGCCCCAGCATTTT.

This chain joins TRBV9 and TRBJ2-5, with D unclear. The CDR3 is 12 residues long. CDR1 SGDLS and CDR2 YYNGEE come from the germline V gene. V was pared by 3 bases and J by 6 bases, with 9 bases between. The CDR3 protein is CASSGAGQTQYF. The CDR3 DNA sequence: TGTGCCAGCAGCGGGGCAGGTCAGACCCAGTACTTC. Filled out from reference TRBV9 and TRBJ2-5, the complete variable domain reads DSGVTQTPKHLITATGQRVTLRCSPRSGDLSVYWYQQSLDQGLQFLIQYYNGEERAKGNILERFSAQQFPDLHSELNLSSLELGDSALYFCASSGAGQTQYFGPGTRLLVL.

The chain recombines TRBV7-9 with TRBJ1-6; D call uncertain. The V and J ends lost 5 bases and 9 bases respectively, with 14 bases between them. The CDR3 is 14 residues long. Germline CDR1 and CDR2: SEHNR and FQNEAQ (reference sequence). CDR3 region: CASSPGQDASPLHF. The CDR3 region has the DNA TGTGCCAGCAGCCCCGGGCAGGATGCTTCACCCCTCCACTTT.

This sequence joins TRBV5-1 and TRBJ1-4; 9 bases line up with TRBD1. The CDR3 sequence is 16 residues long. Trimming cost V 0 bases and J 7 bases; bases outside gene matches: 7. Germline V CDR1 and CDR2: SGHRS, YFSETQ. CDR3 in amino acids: CASSLGTGDGGEKLFF. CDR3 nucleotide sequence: TGCGCCAGCAGCTTGGGGACAGGGGATGGGGGTGAAAAACTGTTTTTT.

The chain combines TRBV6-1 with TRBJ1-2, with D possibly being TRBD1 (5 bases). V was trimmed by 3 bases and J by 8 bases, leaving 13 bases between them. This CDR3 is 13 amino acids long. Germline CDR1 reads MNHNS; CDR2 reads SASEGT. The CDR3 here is CASSEAGVAGYTF. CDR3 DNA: TGTGCCAGCAGTGAGGCGGGGGTCGCCGGCTACACCTTC.

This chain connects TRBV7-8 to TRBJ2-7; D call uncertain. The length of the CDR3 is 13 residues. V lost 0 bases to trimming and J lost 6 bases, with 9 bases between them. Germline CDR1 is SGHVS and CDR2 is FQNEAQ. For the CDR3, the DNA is TGTGCCAGCAGCTTAGCGAGGAGTAGCGAGCAGTACTTC. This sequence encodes CASSLARSSEQYF.

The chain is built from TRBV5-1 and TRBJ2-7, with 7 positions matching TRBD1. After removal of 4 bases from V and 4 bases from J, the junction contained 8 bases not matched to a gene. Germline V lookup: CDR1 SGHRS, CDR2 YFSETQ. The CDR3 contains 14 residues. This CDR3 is CASSPGTEQYEQYF. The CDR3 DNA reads TGCGCCAGCAGCCCTGGGACAGAACAATACGAGCAGTACTTC.

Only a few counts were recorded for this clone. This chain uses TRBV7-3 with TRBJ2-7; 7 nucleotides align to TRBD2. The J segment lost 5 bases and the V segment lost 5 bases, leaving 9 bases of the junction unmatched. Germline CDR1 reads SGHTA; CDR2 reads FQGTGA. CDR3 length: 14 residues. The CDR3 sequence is CASSAMGGINEQYF. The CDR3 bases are TGTGCCAGCAGCGCGATGGGGGGGATAAACGAGCAGTACTTC.

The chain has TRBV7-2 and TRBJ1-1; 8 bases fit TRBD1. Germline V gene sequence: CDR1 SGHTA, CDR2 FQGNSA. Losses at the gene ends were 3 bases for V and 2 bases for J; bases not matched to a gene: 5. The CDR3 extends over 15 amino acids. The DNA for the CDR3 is TGTGCCAGCAGCTTCCTAGGACAGGGTAACACTGAAGCTTTCTTT. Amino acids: CASSFLGQGNTEAFF.